Listed below are T cell receptor beta chains from one sample, sequenced in a study of blood T cells in healthy people across ages. From the 5' RACE reads, TCRdb called clonotypes with MiXCR, one entry per CDR3 protein. The repertoire has over 700,000 distinct CDR3 sequences, about 55% of them found once; the top ten carry roughly 37%. The sample taken for sequencing was blood. These receptors were obtained from a man of 80 years or more in good health. Both conserved end residues are part of each CDR3. The order of the fields is clone size, J gene, V gene, D gene, CDR3 DNA, CDR3 protein. A D gene is named only where the DNA matches it firmly. Only part of the rows carry a size: once, few, many, or a class if the clone is expanded.

clone size: many
J gene: TRBJ2-7
V gene: TRBV20-1
D gene: -
CDR3 DNA: TGCAGTGCTAGATCACAGGTGGGCAATGAGCAGTACTTC
CDR3 protein: CSARSQVGNEQYF

clone size: -
J gene: TRBJ1-5
V gene: TRBV6-2/TRBV6-3
D gene: -
CDR3 DNA: TGTGCCAGCAGTTACTCTTGGGGCGGAAAGAGCAATCAGCCCCAGCATTTT
CDR3 protein: CASSYSWGGKSNQPQHF

clone size: few
J gene: TRBJ2-7
V gene: TRBV15
D gene: TRBD1
CDR3 DNA: TGTGCCACCAGCAGAAAGCTCGGGACAGGACTCTCCTACGAGCAGTACTTC
CDR3 protein: CATSRKLGTGLSYEQYF

clone size: few
J gene: TRBJ2-3
V gene: TRBV28
D gene: -
CDR3 DNA: TGTGCCAGCACTAACCGGGACAACGATACGCAGTATTTT
CDR3 protein: CASTNRDNDTQYF

clone size: -
J gene: TRBJ2-1
V gene: TRBV12-3/TRBV12-4
D gene: TRBD2
CDR3 DNA: TGTGCCAGCAGTTTAGTGGGGACTAGCGGGAGAGGCAATGAGCAGTTCTTC
CDR3 protein: CASSLVGTSGRGNEQFF

clone size: -
J gene: TRBJ2-1
V gene: TRBV28
D gene: -
CDR3 DNA: TGTGCCAGCAGTTTTTCAATATCTCTCGGAGGTGAGCAGTTCTTC
CDR3 protein: CASSFSISLGGEQFF

clone size: few
J gene: TRBJ2-7
V gene: TRBV9
D gene: TRBD1
CDR3 DNA: TGTGCCAGCAGCGTAGGGACAGGAACGACCTGGGAGCAGTACTTC
CDR3 protein: CASSVGTGTTWEQYF

clone size: -
J gene: TRBJ1-6
V gene: TRBV7-2
D gene: -
CDR3 DNA: TGTGCCAGCAGCGCACCGGGACAACCCCTCCACTTT
CDR3 protein: CASSAPGQPLHF

clone size: many
J gene: TRBJ2-1
V gene: TRBV3-1
D gene: -
CDR3 DNA: TGTGCCAGCAGCCAGGGGAATGAGCAGTTCTTC
CDR3 protein: CASSQGNEQFF

clone size: -
J gene: TRBJ1-4
V gene: TRBV4-1
D gene: TRBD1
CDR3 DNA: TGCGCCAGCAGCCTTCGGCTGGGACAGGGAGGTGAAAAACTGTTTTTT
CDR3 protein: CASSLRLGQGGEKLFF

clone size: few
J gene: TRBJ2-2
V gene: TRBV7-9
D gene: -
CDR3 DNA: TGTGCCAGCAGCTTGGGACGGGACCGGGAGCTGTTTTTT
CDR3 protein: CASSLGRDRELFF

clone size: few
J gene: TRBJ2-7
V gene: TRBV25-1
D gene: TRBD2
CDR3 DNA: TGTGCCACCGCGGGGGGCCCCCGGTACGAGCAGTACTTC
CDR3 protein: CATAGGPRYEQYF

clone size: -
J gene: TRBJ2-1
V gene: TRBV5-1
D gene: TRBD2
CDR3 DNA: TGCGCCAGCAGCTTTGCCAGCGGGAGCCCCGGGGGTAATGAGCAGTTCTTC
CDR3 protein: CASSFASGSPGGNEQFF

clone size: once
J gene: TRBJ2-7
V gene: TRBV18
D gene: TRBD2
CDR3 DNA: TGTGCCAGCTCACCTCTCGAGACTAGCCTAACCGAGCAGTACTTC
CDR3 protein: CASSPLETSLTEQYF